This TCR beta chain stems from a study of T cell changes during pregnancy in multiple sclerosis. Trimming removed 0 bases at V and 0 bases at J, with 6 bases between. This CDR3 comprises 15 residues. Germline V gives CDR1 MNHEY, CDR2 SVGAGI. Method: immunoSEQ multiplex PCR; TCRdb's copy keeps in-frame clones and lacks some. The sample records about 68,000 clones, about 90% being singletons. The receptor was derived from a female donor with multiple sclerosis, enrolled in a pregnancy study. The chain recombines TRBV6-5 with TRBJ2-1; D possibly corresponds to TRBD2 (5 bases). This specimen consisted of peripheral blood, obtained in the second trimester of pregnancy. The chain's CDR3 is CASSYSAGSYNEQFF. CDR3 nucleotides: TGTGCCAGCAGTTACTCCGCGGGCTCCTACAATGAGCAGTTCTTC.